These 15 T cell receptor beta chains were all obtained from the same sample, sequenced in a study of regulatory T cells in long-lasting Graves disease. The sample's time point: persistent/refractory GD, antithyroid drugs over 5 years with positive TRAb. Isolated PBMC RNA provided the starting material for the TCR library. Assembly of TCR beta libraries relied on iRepertoire HTBI primers together with Arm-PCR of CDR3 regions. MiXCR, applied by TCRdb to the multiplex PCR reads, yields one record per CDR3 protein. This table has fewer than 450,000 distinct CDR3 sequences, about 20% appearing once. The sample in question was peripheral blood mononuclear cells (PBMCs), obtained when the disease was refractory, from a patient treated with antithyroid drugs. These receptors were taken from a female donor with Graves disease.

The rearrangement uses TRBV28 and TRBJ2-1, with 9 nucleotides matching TRBD1. The V gene end was trimmed by 5 bases and the J gene end by 3 bases; junction bases not matched to a gene: 5. Germline CDR1 and CDR2: MDHEN and SYDVKM. The CDR3 loop spans 15 amino acids. The CDR3 reads CASSRDRENYNEQFF. CDR3 sequence (DNA): TGTGCCAGCAGTAGGGACAGGGAAAACTACAATGAGCAGTTCTTC.

This clonotype appeared many times. The chain is built from TRBV7-9 and TRBJ1-1; 9 bases are a match to TRBD1. Germline CDR1 reads SEHNR; CDR2 reads FQNEAQ (reference sequence). The CDR3 runs 13 residues. V lost 6 bases and J lost 7; bases outside the gene matches: 6. In DNA, the CDR3 is TGTGCCAGCAGTTCACAGGGGGCCGGTGAAGCTTTCTTT. It codes for CASSSQGAGEAFF.

In this sample, this clonotype turned up a few times. The CDR3 nucleotides read TGTGCCAGCAGCACTACGCCGGGACAGAGGAGAGGTAACTCCTACGAGCAGTACTTC. This sequence encodes CASSTTPGQRRGNSYEQYF. The V and J genes are TRBV7-9 and TRBJ2-7, with 7 bases aligning to TRBD1. This CDR3 comprises 19 residues. The germline V gene has CDR1 SEHNR and CDR2 FQNEAQ (reference sequence). V shed 5 bases and J 0 bases; nucleotides not matched to a gene: 19.

In its sample, this clonotype was seen many times. The chain carries TRBV28 and TRBJ1-4, with TRBD1 identical over 8 bases. Per the germline V gene, CDR1 is MDHEN and CDR2 is SYDVKM. V shed 7 bases and J 6 bases; nucleotides not matched to a gene: 7. This CDR3 is built from 14 residues. CDR3 sequence reads: CASTLDRADEKLFF. The CDR3 DNA sequence: TGTGCCAGCACCCTGGACAGGGCGGATGAAAAACTGTTTTTT.

This clonotype was observed a few times. A read error may produce the germline difference seen at one junction end. The V call is TRBV28, the J call TRBJ2-7; no reliable D call. CDR1 is MDHEN and CDR2 is SYDVKM in the germline V gene. The CDR3 is made up of 13 amino acids. In DNA form, the CDR3 reads TGTGCCAGCAGTTTCAGTCTGTCCTACAAGCAGTACTTC. This codes for CASSFSLSYKQYF.

This clonotype was detected ten times or more. The V and J genes are TRBV28 and TRBJ1-5; 9 nucleotides align to TRBD1. This CDR3 comprises 14 residues. Germline V gene sequence: CDR1 MDHEN, CDR2 SYDVKM. The junction had 7 bases not matched to a gene; V was cut back by 8 bases and J by 5 bases. For the CDR3, the DNA is TGTGCCAGCGGGTTACAGGGGGCGCATCAGCCCCAGCATTTT. It specifies CASGLQGAHQPQHF.

This clonotype was observed a handful of times. The chain uses TRBV30 and TRBJ1-1; D unclear. Trimming took 2 bases from V and 3 from J, leaving 10 bases between them. Looked up from germline, CDR1 is GTSNPN and CDR2 is SVGIG (reference sequence). The length of the CDR3 is 13 residues. The CDR3 loop reads CAWSKGRDTEAFF. CDR3 DNA: TGTGCCTGGAGTAAGGGCCGGGACACTGAAGCTTTCTTT.

This clonotype was counted between two and nine times. A single base separates this from a much larger clone, so it may be a read error. The chain carries TRBV24-1 and TRBJ1-4; 8 bases match TRBD1. The CDR3 has 15 residues. The germline V gene has CDR1 KGHDR and CDR2 SFDVKD. The CDR3 loop is CATSEGQARNENLFF. CDR3 bases: TGTGCCACCAGTGAGGGACAGGCGCGTAATGAAAACCTGTTTTTT.

As to this clonotype: A much larger clone differs by one base, so this may be a read error. CDR3 residues: CASGGVANTGELFF. The CDR3 nucleotides read TGTGCCAGCGGGGGAGTAGCGAACACCGGGGAGCTGTTTTTT. The chain combines TRBV6-1 with TRBJ2-2; D is perhaps TRBD1 or TRBD2 (5 bases each). V lost 8 bases and J 0 bases, leaving 10 bases between the germline ends. The CDR3 runs to 14 residues. CDR1 MNHNS and CDR2 SASEGT come from the germline V gene.

This clonotype has just a few counts. This sequence joins TRBV18 and TRBJ1-1, with no clear D. CDR1 is KGHSH and CDR2 is LQKENI in the germline V gene. The V end was cut by 6 bases, the J end by 1 base, with 9 bases between. The CDR3 contains 13 residues. CDR3 protein: CASSPWGNTEAFF. CDR3 sequence (DNA): TGTGCCAGCTCCCCCTGGGGGAACACTGAAGCTTTCTTT.

As regards this clonotype: A much larger clone sits a single nucleotide away, making a read error possible. This chain joins TRBV11-2 and TRBJ2-7; D assignment may be TRBD1 or TRBD2 (5 bases each). This CDR3 has 14 residues. Trimming pared 8 bases from V and 3 bases from J, leaving 17 bases between. Germline CDR1 is SGHAT and CDR2 is FQNNGV. CDR3 nucleotides: TGTGCCAGCGGACGGGACCCTCGAGACTACGAGCAGTACTTC. This sequence encodes CASGRDPRDYEQYF.

The chain recombines TRBV12-3 or TRBV12-4 with TRBJ2-2; tentative D call: TRBD2 (7 bases). V dropped 1 base and J dropped 6 bases, with 12 bases sitting between them. This CDR3 spans 15 amino acids. CDR3 residues: CASSLERGGAGELFF. CDR3 DNA: TGTGCCAGCAGTTTAGAAAGGGGGGGGGCCGGGGAGCTGTTTTTT.

This rearrangement joins TRBV20-1 to TRBJ2-5; TRBD2 matches 11 bases. The CDR3 loop spans 13 amino acids. Germline V gene lookup returns CDR1 DFQATT and CDR2 SNEGSKA (reference sequence). J lost 5 bases, V lost 4 bases, and 3 bases had no gene match. The CDR3 DNA follows: TGCAGTGCTATAACTAGCGGGAGCGAGACCCAGTACTTC. Protein product: CSAITSGSETQYF.

This clonotype was detected a few times. This sequence joins TRBV19 and TRBJ1-1, with TRBD1 matching 7 bases. This CDR3 has 15 residues. Trimming took 1 base from V and 1 from J; bases not matched to a gene: 3. Germline values: CDR1 LNHDA, CDR2 SQIVND (reference sequence). CDR3 region: CASSIVDRANTEAFF. For the CDR3, the DNA is TGTGCCAGTAGTATAGTTGACAGGGCGAACACTGAAGCTTTCTTT.

The chain couples TRBV28 to TRBJ2-7; the D is unclear. Germline V gene data show CDR1 as MDHEN and CDR2 as SYDVKM. V lost 3 bases, J lost 3 bases, and 6 bases lay in between. This CDR3 spans 12 amino acids. The CDR3 DNA reads as TGTGCCAGCAGTTTCAGACTCTACGAGCAGTACTTC. Protein product: CASSFRLYEQYF.